Listed here are 32 T cell receptor beta chains from one sample, sequenced in a study of blood T cell repertoires in COVID-19. Only in-frame clones appear in the TCRdb table, and some are missing; sequencing was by immunoSEQ multiplex PCR. The table lists roughly 150,000 clones, approximately 85% of them singletons. Sequenced input: peripheral blood. These receptors originate from a middle-aged man with acute or convalescent COVID-19.

The chain is built from TRBV30 and TRBJ1-1; D may be TRBD1 (5 bases). The V and J ends lost 6 bases and 7 bases respectively, with 12 bases between them. The CDR3 spans 11 residues. The germline V gene has CDR1 GTSNPN and CDR2 SVGIG (reference sequence). CDR3 DNA sequence: TGTGCCTGTACCCAGGACATTGAAGCTTTCTTT. Protein product: CACTQDIEAFF.

This chain uses TRBV19 with TRBJ2-7; D possibly corresponds to TRBD2 (5 bases). Per germline, CDR1 LNHDA and CDR2 SQIVND (reference sequence). V lost 5 bases and J 2 bases, leaving 13 bases between the germline ends. The CDR3 covers 14 residues. The CDR3 nucleotides read TGTGCCAGTAGTTCGGACTTCCCTCCCTACGAGCAGTACTTC. This sequence encodes CASSSDFPPYEQYF. Together with reference TRBV19 and TRBJ2-7, the CDR3 gives the full variable domain: DGGITQSPKYLFRKEGQNVTLSCEQNLNHDAMYWYRQDPGQGLRLIYYSQIVNDFQKGDIAEGYSVSREKKESFPLTVTSAQKNPTAFYLCASSSDFPPYEQYFGPGTRLTVT.

This clone was picked up one time. CDR3 protein: CASSIDLGGGLVKNIQYF. DNA for the CDR3: TGTGCCAGTAGTATAGATCTCGGGGGGGGCTTGGTCAAAAACATTCAGTACTTC. The rearrangement joins TRBV19 to TRBJ2-4; the match to TRBD2 covers 8 bases. The CDR3 runs 18 residues. The trim removed 0 bases at V and 3 bases at J, leaving 10 bases unmatched. Germline values: CDR1 LNHDA, CDR2 SQIVND (reference sequence).

The chain joins TRBV27 to TRBJ2-7; the D gene is possibly TRBD1 (6 bases). The CDR3 consists of 15 residues. V was clipped by 3 bases and J by 3 bases, with 15 bases between them. CDR1 MNHEY and CDR2 SMNVEV come from the germline V gene (reference sequence). For the CDR3, the DNA is TGTGCCAGCAGTTTCGGGCAGGGGTTCATCTACGAGCAGTACTTC. Protein sequence: CASSFGQGFIYEQYF.

The chain has TRBV19 and TRBJ2-7, with D uncertain. The germline V and J ends were trimmed by 10 bases and 0 bases, with 13 bases remaining between them. This CDR3 comprises 13 residues. CDR1 LNHDA and CDR2 SQIVND come from the germline V gene (reference sequence). CDR3 sequence reads: CATKARSSYEQYF. The CDR3 bases are TGTGCCACAAAGGCCCGGAGCTCCTACGAGCAGTACTTC.

The count of this clone is one. The chain combines TRBV9 with TRBJ2-1, with D hard to call. Germline V CDR1 and CDR2: SGDLS, YYNGEE. This CDR3 region has 14 residues. V was trimmed by 4 bases and J by 8 bases, leaving 16 bases between them. The CDR3 loop is CASSSSKPRHEQFF. Written as DNA, the CDR3 is TGTGCCAGCAGCTCAAGCAAGCCTAGGCATGAGCAGTTCTTC.

The chain recombines TRBV9 with TRBJ2-1; TRBD2 matches 9 bases. Germline values: CDR1 SGDLS, CDR2 YYNGEE. The CDR3 is made up of 17 amino acids. V lost 4 bases and J lost 3; bases outside the gene matches: 11. The CDR3 DNA reads TGTGCCAGCAGCCCATACAATAGCGGGAGCCTCTACAATGAGCAGTTCTTC. It translates to CASSPYNSGSLYNEQFF.

J is TRBJ1-1 and V is TRBV10-3, with 12 bases aligning to TRBD1. The germline CDR1 and CDR2 sequences are ENHRY and SYGVKD. The CDR3 spans 16 residues. Unmatched junction bases numbered 11, after V lost 8 bases and J lost 4 bases. CDR3 bases: TGTGCCATCGCTTCCGGGACAGGGGGCGCAGCCACTGAAGCTTTCTTT. It is translated as CAIASGTGGAATEAFF.

This chain joins TRBV7-9 and TRBJ2-7, with D possibly being TRBD1 (5 bases). Germline CDR1 reads SEHNR; CDR2 reads FQNEAQ (reference sequence). The V and J ends lost 1 base and 2 bases respectively, with 15 bases between them. The CDR3 covers 16 residues. The CDR3 loop reads CASSLGLDRPTYEQYF. The CDR3 DNA reads as TGTGCCAGCAGCTTAGGGCTAGACAGACCCACCTACGAGCAGTACTTC.

The chain employs TRBV7-6 and TRBJ1-6; 8 bases agree with TRBD1. The CDR3 is made up of 15 amino acids. Germline CDR1 is SGHVS and CDR2 is FNYEAQ. Germline trimming cut 6 bases from V and 14 bases from J; bases unmatched to any gene: 15. CDR3 sequence: CASSFETGAWRALHF. In nucleotides, the CDR3 is TGTGCCAGCAGTTTTGAGACAGGGGCCTGGAGGGCCCTCCACTTT.

The rearrangement links TRBV9 to TRBJ2-1; D not resolved. Germline V gives CDR1 SGDLS, CDR2 YYNGEE. CDR3 length: 17 amino acids. Trimming removed 1 base from V and 2 bases from J, with 16 bases in between. CDR3 DNA sequence: TGTGCCAGCAGCGTACCAGATGGAGAGCCGGCCTACAATGAGCAGTTCTTC. Encoded protein: CASSVPDGEPAYNEQFF.

This chain uses TRBV3-1 (or the pseudogene TRBV3-2) with TRBJ2-1; the D is unclear. This CDR3 contains 17 residues. The germline CDR1 and CDR2 sequences are LGHDT and YNNKEL (reference sequence). V lost 1 base to trimming and J lost 1 base, with 14 bases between them. The chain's CDR3 is CASSQVATLRSYNEQFF. CDR3 coding DNA: TGTGCCAGCAGCCAAGTCGCGACTCTCCGGTCCTACAATGAGCAGTTCTTC.

The genes are TRBV12-5 and TRBJ2-5; 10 bases are a match to TRBD1. Germline-derived CDR1 and CDR2 are LGHNT and FRNRAP. The CDR3 has 15 residues. V shed 6 bases and J 5 bases; nucleotides not matched to a gene: 9. The CDR3 region has the DNA TGTGCTAGTGGCCGGCCCCCGGGACAGGGGGAGACCCAGTACTTC. Protein product: CASGRPPGQGETQYF.

The chain employs TRBV12-3 or TRBV12-4 and TRBJ1-1, with TRBD1 as a possible D gene (6 bases). Trimming pared 5 bases from V and 4 bases from J, leaving 11 bases between. The CDR3 is made up of 13 amino acids. CDR3 DNA sequence: TGTGCCAGCAGTCACGGGGGGCCCACTGAAGCTTTCTTT. Translating it yields CASSHGGPTEAFF.

This chain joins TRBV19 and TRBJ1-5, with D tentatively TRBD1 (6 bases). The CDR3 runs to 13 residues. The germline CDR1 and CDR2 sequences are LNHDA and SQIVND (reference sequence). V gave up 6 bases and J gave up 2 bases, with 8 bases separating them. The CDR3 region is CASSSGGNQPQHF. The CDR3 nucleotides are TGTGCCAGTAGCTCAGGGGGCAATCAGCCCCAGCATTTT.

The rearrangement joins TRBV7-2 to TRBJ2-7; 12 bases are a match to TRBD1. With V trimmed by 1 base and J by 7 bases, 8 bases remained unmatched. Germline CDR1 is SGHTA and CDR2 is FQGNSA. The CDR3 is 16 residues long. CDR3 region: CASSLDLGQGAGEQYF. Written as DNA, the CDR3 is TGTGCCAGCAGCTTAGACCTGGGACAGGGGGCAGGGGAGCAGTACTTC. The variable domain in full, completed from reference TRBV7-2 and TRBJ2-7, reads GAGVSQSPSNKVTEKGKDVELRCDPISGHTALYWYRQSLGQGLEFLIYFQGNSAPDKSGLPSDRFSAERTGGSVSTLTIQRTQQEDSAVYLCASSLDLGQGAGEQYFGPGTRLTVT.

This clone was seen a few times. The CDR3 region has the DNA TGTGCCAGCAGCCATGGGACAGGGGGCGAGCAGTACTTC. Its protein is CASSHGTGGEQYF. The V and J genes are TRBV11-2 and TRBJ2-7, with 11 bases matching TRBD1. CDR3 size: 13 residues. Germline CDR1 SGHAT, CDR2 FQNNGV. Trimming at V came to 5 bases and at J to 6 bases, leaving 3 bases not matched to a gene.

This chain uses TRBV5-5 with TRBJ1-4; weak D call: TRBD1 (6 bases). Per germline, CDR1 SGHKS and CDR2 YYEKEE (reference sequence). This CDR3 spans 16 amino acids. With 1 base removed from V and 8 bases from J, the gap between germline ends came to 18 bases. CDR3 sequence reads: CASSLTYRVVGEKLFF. The DNA for the CDR3 is TGTGCCAGCAGCTTGACCTACAGGGTAGTCGGGGAAAAACTGTTTTTT.

The chain joins TRBV29-1 to TRBJ1-3; D is unresolved. The V end lost 7 bases, the J end lost 2 bases, and 18 bases lay between the germline ends. The CDR3 extends over 15 amino acids. Germline V gives CDR1 SQVTM, CDR2 ANQGSEA. Here the CDR3 DNA reads TGCAGCGCCGCGATGAGGGCGGGCGCTGGAAACACCATATATTTT. Amino acids: CSAAMRAGAGNTIYF.

The J gene is TRBJ1-2, the V gene TRBV3-1 (or the pseudogene TRBV3-2); D may be TRBD1 (6 bases). V shed 2 bases and J shed 5 bases, with 12 bases lying between them. This CDR3 has 14 residues. CDR1 and CDR2 from the germline V gene are LGHDT and YNNKEL (reference sequence). The CDR3: CASSQSAGEYGYTF. DNA for the CDR3: TGTGCCAGCAGCCAAAGCGCAGGGGAGTATGGCTACACCTTC.

This clone was counted a single time. The rearrangement links TRBV2 to TRBJ1-2; the D gene is possibly TRBD1 (5 bases). This CDR3 is built from 14 residues. Germline CDR1 SNHLY, CDR2 FYNNEI. Trimming stripped 7 bases from V and 4 bases from J, with 16 bases between. The CDR3 reads CASITRERVYGYTF. The DNA for the CDR3 is TGTGCCAGCATTACCAGGGAAAGAGTCTATGGCTACACCTTC.

This clone has a handful of counts. The chain combines TRBV29-1 with TRBJ2-1; 9 bases align to TRBD1. Germline-derived CDR1 and CDR2 are SQVTM and ANQGSEA. V was pared by 6 bases and J by 5 bases, with 14 bases of the junction left unmatched. The CDR3 sequence is 16 residues long. The chain's CDR3 is CSVDPLDRGINNEQFF. DNA of the CDR3: TGCAGCGTAGACCCGCTAGACAGGGGGATAAACAATGAGCAGTTCTTC.

The chain employs TRBV12-3 or TRBV12-4 and TRBJ1-6; D remains unclear. V lost 0 bases to trimming and J lost 7 bases, with 4 bases between them. This CDR3 contains 13 residues. Here the CDR3 reads CASSLAANSPLHF. In DNA, the CDR3 is TGTGCCAGCAGTTTAGCTGCGAATTCACCCCTCCACTTT.

The rearrangement links TRBV13 to TRBJ1-5, with a possible D match to TRBD1 (6 bases). Trimming removed 0 bases from V and 8 bases from J, with 8 bases in between. Germline CDR1 is PRHDT and CDR2 is FYEKMQ (reference sequence). The CDR3 contains 13 residues. DNA of the CDR3: TGTGCCAGCAGCTTAGGAGGGGGTAAGCCCCAGCATTTT. It translates to CASSLGGGKPQHF.

The genes are TRBV5-4 and TRBJ1-5; 7 positions agree with TRBD1. From germline, CDR1 is SGHNT and CDR2 YYREEE (reference sequence). The length of the CDR3 is 14 residues. V lost 4 bases, J lost 1 base, and 2 bases stayed unmatched. CDR3 DNA sequence: TGTGCCAGCAGCCCAGGGGGAAGCAATCAGCCCCAGCATTTT. It is translated as CASSPGGSNQPQHF.

This chain uses TRBV7-9 with TRBJ1-5, with D possibly TRBD1 on 5 matching bases. With 4 bases removed from V and 7 bases from J, the gap between germline ends came to 8 bases. Germline CDR1 and CDR2: SEHNR and FQNEAQ (reference sequence). The CDR3 runs to 12 residues. As DNA, the CDR3 is TGTGCCAGCAGCTCGGGGGGGCAGCCCCAGCATTTT. Translated, it gives CASSSGGQPQHF.

The chain carries TRBV4-2 and TRBJ1-2; 9 nucleotides agree with TRBD1. Trimming removed 4 bases from V and 7 bases from J; junction bases left unmatched: 4. The CDR3 runs 13 residues. Germline values: CDR1 LGHNA, CDR2 YNFKEQ. This CDR3 is CASSLGTGSGYTF. The CDR3 nucleotides read TGTGCCAGCAGCCTGGGGACAGGGAGTGGCTACACCTTC.

The CDR3 is CATSDRQGYQPQHF. CDR3 DNA: TGTGCCACCAGTGATCGACAGGGTTATCAGCCCCAGCATTTT. This sequence joins TRBV24-1 and TRBJ1-5, with TRBD1 matching 7 bases. This CDR3 comprises 14 residues. The trim removed 3 bases at V and 5 bases at J, leaving 3 bases unmatched. Germline V gene lookup returns CDR1 KGHDR and CDR2 SFDVKD.

The V gene is TRBV19, the J gene TRBJ2-7; D is ambiguous. The CDR3 sequence is 14 residues long. V was cut by 7 bases and J by 3 bases, with 16 bases left in between. CDR1 LNHDA and CDR2 SQIVND come from the germline V gene (reference sequence). CDR3 bases: TGTGCCAGTAACCCGGGTGCCGGTCTCTACGAGCAGTACTTC. The encoded protein is CASNPGAGLYEQYF.

The chain recombines TRBV28 with TRBJ2-5, with D perhaps matching TRBD1 (5 bases). V lost 10 bases to trimming and J lost 6 bases, with 18 bases between them. The CDR3 is made up of 13 amino acids. Germline CDR1 and CDR2: MDHEN and SYDVKM. The CDR3 here is CATLYSSGKTQYF. In DNA, the CDR3 is TGTGCCACCCTGTATAGCTCAGGGAAGACCCAGTACTTC. Full variable domain (missing parts from reference TRBV28 and TRBJ2-5): DVKVTQSSRYLVKRTGEKVFLECVQDMDHENMFWYRQDPGLGLRLIYFSYDVKMKEKGDIPEGYSVSREKKERFSLILESASTNQTSMYLCATLYSSGKTQYFGPGTRLLVL.

This rearrangement joins TRBV24-1 to TRBJ2-6; a weak D match, TRBD1 (6 bases). V lost 7 bases, J lost 4 bases, and 13 bases lay in between. CDR1 is KGHDR and CDR2 is SFDVKD in the germline V gene. The CDR3 consists of 15 residues. CDR3: CATRATGTGANVLTF. The CDR3 coding sequence is TGTGCCACCAGAGCAACAGGGACCGGGGCCAACGTCCTGACTTTC.

The chain combines TRBV9 with TRBJ1-6; D perhaps matches TRBD1 (6 bases). The CDR3 spans 16 residues. The ends were cut back, 3 bases at V and 6 bases at J, with 16 bases in the middle. CDR1 SGDLS and CDR2 YYNGEE come from the germline V gene. The CDR3 coding sequence is TGTGCCAGCAGCGATTTGTCAGGGGCGGGTAATTCACCCCTCCACTTT. This codes for CASSDLSGAGNSPLHF.